The 23 T cell receptor beta chains in this list originate from one sample, sequenced in a study of beta chain features in type 1 diabetes. All of the isolated RNA was reverse transcribed, so expressed TCRB transcripts were sequenced. Clones were read by immunoSEQ multiplex PCR, and TCRdb kept only the in-frame ones, dropping some. This sample has roughly 130,000 clones; 7% to 10% occur once, and the top ten carry roughly 0.69%. Sequenced sample: central memory CD4+ T cells from blood. These receptors all stem from a young man in good health.

The CDR3 nucleotides read TGTGCCAGCAGCTTAGTAGTAGCGGGGGGTGAGCAGTTCTTC. Translating gives CASSLVVAGGEQFF. V and J are TRBV7-7 and TRBJ2-1, with 10 positions matching TRBD2. The CDR3 consists of 14 residues. With 1 base clipped from V and 9 bases from J, the junction kept 3 bases outside the gene matches. Germline V CDR1 and CDR2: SSHAT, FNYEAQ (reference sequence).

The chain couples TRBV6-4 to TRBJ2-1; D unclear. Germline CDR1 and CDR2: MRHNA and SNTAGT. This CDR3 contains 15 residues. V was shortened by 4 bases and J by 0 bases, with 10 bases between the two germline ends. Here the CDR3 reads CASSAPPHSYNEQFF. The CDR3 DNA is TGTGCCAGCAGTGCCCCTCCACACTCCTACAATGAGCAGTTCTTC.

This chain connects TRBV7-2 to TRBJ1-3, with 8 positions matching TRBD1. Germline V CDR1 and CDR2: SGHTA, FQGNSA. V gave up 5 bases and J gave up 5 bases; unmatched junction bases: 5. The CDR3 sequence is 14 residues long. CDR3 sequence: CASSPGQGRNTIYF. CDR3 DNA sequence: TGTGCCAGCAGCCCTGGACAGGGTAGAAACACCATATATTTT.

This clone has a handful of counts. The chain is built from TRBV4-2 and TRBJ2-7; 15 nucleotides match TRBD2. The junction had 2 bases not matched to a gene; V was cut back by 4 bases and J by 7 bases. The CDR3 extends over 14 amino acids. Germline lookup yields CDR1 LGHNA and CDR2 YNFKEQ. CDR3 sequence: CASSPGTSGGEQYF. DNA for the CDR3: TGTGCCAGCAGCCCCGGGACTAGCGGGGGGGAGCAGTACTTC.

This clone was seen at least ten times. The rearrangement joins TRBV4-3 to TRBJ2-1; TRBD2 aligns across 7 bases. The CDR3 contains 16 residues. From germline, CDR1 is LGHNA and CDR2 YSLEER. V trimming: 1 base; J trimming: 0 bases; junction bases outside the gene matches: 3. As DNA, the CDR3 is TGCGCCAGCAGCCAAGTCGGCGGGAGCTCCTACAATGAGCAGTTCTTC. Translation: CASSQVGGSSYNEQFF.

This chain links TRBV9 with TRBJ1-4; the D is unclear. V lost 0 bases and J lost 0, with 6 bases in between. Germline assignment: CDR1 SGDLS and CDR2 YYNGEE. The CDR3 length is 15 residues. DNA for the CDR3: TGTGCCAGCAGCGTAGGAGTTGCAACTAATGAAAAACTGTTTTTT. Protein sequence: CASSVGVATNEKLFF.

This clone was detected only a few times. The chain is built from TRBV5-1 and TRBJ2-2; a possible D gene is TRBD1 (5 bases). The CDR3 spans 16 residues. V lost 4 bases, J lost 0 bases, and 13 bases lay in between. CDR1 is SGHRS, CDR2 YFSETQ, per germline. CDR3 in DNA: TGCGCCAGCAGCCAACAGGACCTGGCGAACACCGGGGAGCTGTTTTTT. Translated: CASSQQDLANTGELFF.

This clone has just a few counts. The CDR3 sequence is CASGPGGGEETQYF. The CDR3 coding sequence is TGTGCCAGCGGGCCTGGCGGGGGTGAGGAGACCCAGTACTTC. V is TRBV7-2 and J is TRBJ2-5; 7 bases match TRBD2. In germline, CDR1 is SGHTA, CDR2 FQGNSA. CDR3 size: 14 residues. Unmatched junction bases numbered 11, after V lost 8 bases and J lost 5 bases.

The chain links TRBV27 to TRBJ2-6; 9 bases map to TRBD1. This CDR3 comprises 20 residues. Unmatched junction bases numbered 15, after V lost 5 bases and J lost 1 base. Per the germline V gene, CDR1 is MNHEY and CDR2 is SMNVEV (reference sequence). DNA for the CDR3: TGTGCCAGCAGTCAGTTAAGCTGGACGGACAGGGGTTCTGGGGCCAACGTCCTGACTTTC. Its translation is CASSQLSWTDRGSGANVLTF.

The J gene is TRBJ2-7, the V gene TRBV7-6; a possible D gene is TRBD1 (6 bases). V was cut by 5 bases and J by 0 bases, with 14 bases left in between. The length of the CDR3 is 15 residues. Germline lookup yields CDR1 SGHVS and CDR2 FNYEAQ. The CDR3: CASSPQQGYSYEQYF. CDR3 sequence (DNA): TGTGCCAGCAGCCCCCAACAGGGATACTCCTACGAGCAGTACTTC.

The CDR3 nucleotides read TGTGCCAGCAGTGACGTTAGTTTGTACGAGCAGTACTTC. Amino acid sequence: CASSDVSLYEQYF. The chain is built from TRBV25-1 and TRBJ2-7; D gene ambiguous. V was pared by 3 bases and J by 4 bases, with 10 bases between. The CDR3 is 13 amino acids. Germline V gives CDR1 MGHDK, CDR2 SYGVNS.

This clone came up a few times. The chain links TRBV7-2 to TRBJ2-1; possible D gene TRBD2, 6 bases. The CDR3 has 15 amino acids. Germline loops: CDR1 SGHTA, CDR2 FQGNSA. Trimming cost V 2 bases and J 9 bases, with 17 bases left between them. The DNA for the CDR3 is TGTGCCAGCAGCTTAACGGGGGTGTGGGCCGGTGAGCAGTTCTTC. It codes for CASSLTGVWAGEQFF.

The chain uses TRBV11-2 and TRBJ1-2, with D hard to call. The V end was cut by 0 bases, the J end by 4 bases, with 12 bases between. Germline values: CDR1 SGHAT, CDR2 FQNNGV. The length of the CDR3 is 15 residues. The CDR3 DNA follows: TGTGCCAGCAGCTTAGAGCGGGGTCCTTCCTATGGCTACACCTTC. It encodes CASSLERGPSYGYTF.

This chain uses TRBV6-1 with TRBJ1-1, with D perhaps matching TRBD1 (5 bases). This CDR3 has 12 amino acids. In germline, CDR1 is MNHNS, CDR2 SASEGT. Trimming shortened V by 6 bases and J by 1 base, and 6 bases separated the two germline ends. The CDR3 is CASRGQNTEAFF. The CDR3 DNA reads as TGTGCCAGCAGAGGACAGAACACTGAAGCTTTCTTT.

This clone was counted a few times. J is TRBJ2-3 and V is TRBV7-9, with a weak D call TRBD1 (7 bases). The V end lost 5 bases, the J end lost 4 bases, and 10 bases lay between the germline ends. This CDR3 region has 13 residues. Per germline, CDR1 SEHNR and CDR2 FQNEAQ (reference sequence). The DNA of the CDR3 is TGTGCCAGCAGCCCAGGGGGGTCAGATACGCAGTATTTT. This translates into CASSPGGSDTQYF.

This clone has more than one count but fewer than ten. V is TRBV4-2 and J is TRBJ1-1; 10 bases are a match to TRBD1. CDR1 and CDR2 from the germline V gene are LGHNA and YNFKEQ. The trim removed 5 bases at V and 6 bases at J, leaving 9 bases unmatched. This CDR3 is built from 15 residues. The CDR3 sequence is CASSITGTGAPEAFF. CDR3 nucleotides: TGTGCCAGCAGCATAACCGGGACAGGGGCCCCTGAAGCTTTCTTT.

This clone showed up just a few times. CDR3 sequence (DNA): TGTGCCTGGAACCCAGGACAGGGGGCTTTTGGCTACACCTTC. As protein: CAWNPGQGAFGYTF. The chain carries TRBV30 and TRBJ1-2; TRBD1 matches at 11 bases. J lost 7 bases, V lost 4 bases, and 8 bases had no gene match. The CDR3 is 14 amino acids. The V gene's germline CDR1 is GTSNPN and CDR2 SVGIG (reference sequence).

CDR3 coding DNA: TGTGCCAGCAGTTACTCCCGCAGCTCCTATAATTCACCCCTCCACTTT. Translated: CASSYSRSSYNSPLHF. The J gene is TRBJ1-6, the V gene TRBV6-5; D remains unclear. V was shortened by 0 bases and J by 0 bases, with 6 bases between the two germline ends. The CDR3 loop spans 16 amino acids. The germline CDR1 and CDR2 sequences are MNHEY and SVGAGI.

This clone was recorded a few times. The rearrangement joins TRBV4-1 to TRBJ2-7; D might be TRBD2 (6 bases). CDR3 size: 16 residues. The V end lost 4 bases, the J end lost 4 bases, and 20 bases lay between the germline ends. CDR1 is MGHRA, CDR2 YSYEKL, per germline. The CDR3 DNA reads TGCGCCAGCAGCCTATACTCGCGGGGTCAACAATACGAGCAGTACTTC. It yields the protein CASSLYSRGQQYEQYF.

This clone was counted a few times. The J gene is TRBJ1-3, the V gene TRBV30; 7 bases are shared with TRBD1. J gave up 0 bases and V 4 bases, and 6 bases lay outside the gene matches. The germline V gene has CDR1 GTSNPN and CDR2 SVGIG (reference sequence). The CDR3 has 15 residues. The CDR3 sequence is CAWTNRDSSGNTIYF. The CDR3 coding sequence is TGTGCCTGGACGAACCGGGACAGCTCTGGAAACACCATATATTTT.

The V and J genes are TRBV6-6 and TRBJ2-7; 10 nucleotides line up with TRBD1. CDR3 length equals 13 residues. Per the germline V gene, CDR1 is MNHNY and CDR2 is SVGAGI (reference sequence). V shed 7 bases, J shed 6 bases, and the junction held 6 bases outside the gene matches. CDR3 DNA: TGTGCCAGCACCGGGACAGGGGTCGTCGAGCAGTACTTC. This translates into CASTGTGVVEQYF.

The sample holds a few counts of this clone. V and J are TRBV2 and TRBJ1-3, with a possible D match to TRBD1 (5 bases). Looked up from germline, CDR1 is SNHLY and CDR2 is FYNNEI. The CDR3 has 15 amino acids. The ends were cut back, 7 bases at V and 1 base at J, with 14 bases in the middle. CDR3 sequence: CASTRAQGSGNTIYF. Here the CDR3 DNA reads TGTGCCAGCACCAGAGCCCAGGGTTCTGGAAACACCATATATTTT.

V is TRBV6-5 and J is TRBJ2-3; possible D gene TRBD1, 5 bases. V shed 1 base and J shed 0 bases, with 8 bases lying between them. This CDR3 is built from 15 residues. Germline V gene sequence: CDR1 MNHEY, CDR2 SVGAGI. The CDR3 coding sequence is TGTGCCAGCAGTTACTTTAGGGGTAGCACAGATACGCAGTATTTT. It specifies CASSYFRGSTDTQYF.